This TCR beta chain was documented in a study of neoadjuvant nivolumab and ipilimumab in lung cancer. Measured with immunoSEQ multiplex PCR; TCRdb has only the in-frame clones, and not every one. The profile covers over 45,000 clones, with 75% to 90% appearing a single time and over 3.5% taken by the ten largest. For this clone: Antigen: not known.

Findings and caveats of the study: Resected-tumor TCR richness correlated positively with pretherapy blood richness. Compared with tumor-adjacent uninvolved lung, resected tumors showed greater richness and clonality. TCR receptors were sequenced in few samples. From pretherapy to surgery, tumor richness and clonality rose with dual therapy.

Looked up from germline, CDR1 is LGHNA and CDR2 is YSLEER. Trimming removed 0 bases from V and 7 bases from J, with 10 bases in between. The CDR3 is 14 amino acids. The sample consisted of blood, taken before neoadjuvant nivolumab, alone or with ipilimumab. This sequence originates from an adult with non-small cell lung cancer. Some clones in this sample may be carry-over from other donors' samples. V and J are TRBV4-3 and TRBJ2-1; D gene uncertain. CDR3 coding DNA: TGCGCCAGCAGCCAAGACTCAGGATCTAATGAGCAGTTCTTC. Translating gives CASSQDSGSNEQFF.